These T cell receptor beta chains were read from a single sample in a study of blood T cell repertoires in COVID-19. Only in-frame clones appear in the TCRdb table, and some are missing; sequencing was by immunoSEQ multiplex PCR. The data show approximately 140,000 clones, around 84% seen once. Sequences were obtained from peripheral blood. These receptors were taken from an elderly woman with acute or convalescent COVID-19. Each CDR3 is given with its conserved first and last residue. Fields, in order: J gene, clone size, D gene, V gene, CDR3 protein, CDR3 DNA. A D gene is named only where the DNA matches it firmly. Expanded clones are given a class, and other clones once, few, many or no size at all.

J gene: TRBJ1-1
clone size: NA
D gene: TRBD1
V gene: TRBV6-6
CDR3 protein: CASSYSRDRGVTEAFF
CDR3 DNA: TGTGCCAGCAGTTACTCCCGGGACAGGGGGGTGACTGAAGCTTTCTTT

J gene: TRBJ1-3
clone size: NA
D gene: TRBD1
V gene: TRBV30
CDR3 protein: CAWRDRDFGNTIYF
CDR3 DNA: TGTGCCTGGAGGGACAGGGACTTCGGAAACACCATATATTTT

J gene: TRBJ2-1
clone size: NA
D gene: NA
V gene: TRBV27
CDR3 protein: CASSPGGGSYNEQFF
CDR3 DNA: TGTGCCAGCAGTCCGGGGGGCGGCTCCTACAATGAGCAGTTCTTC

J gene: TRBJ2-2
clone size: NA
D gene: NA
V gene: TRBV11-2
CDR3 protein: CASSLGAGGHTGELFF
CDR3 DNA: TGTGCCAGCAGCTTAGGGGCAGGGGGGCACACCGGGGAGCTGTTTTTT

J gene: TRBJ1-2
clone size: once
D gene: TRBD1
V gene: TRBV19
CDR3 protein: CASSPRDRLSYGYTF
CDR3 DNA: TGTGCCAGTAGTCCCCGGGACAGGCTTTCCTATGGCTACACCTTC

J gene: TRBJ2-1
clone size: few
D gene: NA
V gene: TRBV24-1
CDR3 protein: CATSESGPRVDEQFF
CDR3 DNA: TGTGCCACCAGTGAATCCGGGCCCAGGGTGGATGAGCAGTTCTTC

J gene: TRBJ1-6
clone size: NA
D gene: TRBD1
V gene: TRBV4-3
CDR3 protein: CASSQDPTGGYSPLHF
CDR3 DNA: TGCGCCAGCAGCCAAGACCCGACAGGGGGCTATTCACCCCTCCACTTT

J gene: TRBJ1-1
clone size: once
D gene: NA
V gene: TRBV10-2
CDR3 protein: CASTELLNTEAFF
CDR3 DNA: TGCGCCAGCACCGAGCTTCTGAACACTGAAGCTTTCTTT

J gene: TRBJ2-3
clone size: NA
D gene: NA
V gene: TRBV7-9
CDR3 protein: CASSLEGAGPTDTQYF
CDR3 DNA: TGTGCCAGCAGCTTAGAAGGGGCCGGCCCCACAGATACGCAGTATTTT

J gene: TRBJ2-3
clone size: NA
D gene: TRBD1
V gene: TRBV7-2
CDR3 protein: CASSSGGGTDTQYF
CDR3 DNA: TGTGCCAGCAGCTCAGGGGGAGGCACAGATACGCAGTATTTT

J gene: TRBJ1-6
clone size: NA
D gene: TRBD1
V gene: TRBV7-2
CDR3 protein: CASSLDRGYSPLHF
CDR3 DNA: TGTGCCAGCAGCTTAGACAGGGGCTATTCACCCCTCCACTTT

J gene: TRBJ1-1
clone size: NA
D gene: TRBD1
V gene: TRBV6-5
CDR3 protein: CASSYSGTGNTEAFF
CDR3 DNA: TGTGCCAGCAGTTACTCCGGGACAGGGAACACTGAAGCTTTCTTT

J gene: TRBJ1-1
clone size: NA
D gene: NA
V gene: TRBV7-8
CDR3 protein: CASSRQGNTEAFF
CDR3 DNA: TGTGCCAGCAGCCGCCAGGGGAACACTGAAGCTTTCTTT

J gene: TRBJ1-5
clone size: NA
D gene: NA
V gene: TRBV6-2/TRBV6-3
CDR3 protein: CASSYSGPWDFRPQHF
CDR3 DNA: TGTGCCAGCAGTTACTCGGGGCCGTGGGATTTTAGGCCCCAGCATTTT

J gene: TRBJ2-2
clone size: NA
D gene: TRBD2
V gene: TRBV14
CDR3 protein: CASSRTSVRTGELFF
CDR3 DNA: TGTGCCAGCAGCCGAACTAGCGTCCGCACCGGGGAGCTGTTTTTT

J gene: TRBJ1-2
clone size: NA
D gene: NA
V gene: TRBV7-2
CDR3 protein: CASSWEGNYGYTF
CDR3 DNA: TGTGCCAGCAGCTGGGAGGGGAACTATGGCTACACCTTC

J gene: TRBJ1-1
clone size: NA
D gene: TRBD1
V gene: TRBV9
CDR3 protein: CASSPRTGLTEAFF
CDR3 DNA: TGTGCCAGCAGCCCCAGGACAGGGTTGACTGAAGCTTTCTTT

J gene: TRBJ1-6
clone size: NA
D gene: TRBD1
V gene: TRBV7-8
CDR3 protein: CASSLVGDRDSPLHF
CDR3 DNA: TGTGCCAGCAGCTTAGTCGGGGACAGGGATTCACCCCTCCACTTT

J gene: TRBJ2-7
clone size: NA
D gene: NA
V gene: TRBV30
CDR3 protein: CAWKTDRYEQYF
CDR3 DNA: TGTGCCTGGAAAACTGACAGATACGAGCAGTACTTC

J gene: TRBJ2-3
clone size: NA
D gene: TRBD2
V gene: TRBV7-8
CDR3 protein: CASSLARQRGTDTQYF
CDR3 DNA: TGTGCCAGCAGCTTAGCACGGCAGCGGGGGACAGATACGCAGTATTTT

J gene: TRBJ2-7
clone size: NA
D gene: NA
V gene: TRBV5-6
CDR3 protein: CASSFTGSEYEQYF
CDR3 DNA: TGTGCCAGCAGCTTTACCGGGAGCGAATACGAGCAGTACTTC

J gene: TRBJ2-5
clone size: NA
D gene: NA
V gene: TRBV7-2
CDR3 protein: CASSLAFQYQETQYF
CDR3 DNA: TGTGCCAGCAGCTTAGCTTTTCAGTACCAAGAGACCCAGTACTTC

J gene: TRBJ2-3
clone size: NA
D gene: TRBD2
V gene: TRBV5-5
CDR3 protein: CASSNSGRARNTDTQYF
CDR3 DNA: TGTGCCAGCAGCAATAGCGGGAGGGCCCGAAACACAGATACGCAGTATTTT

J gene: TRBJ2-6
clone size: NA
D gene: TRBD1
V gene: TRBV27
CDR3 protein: CASSFGTGEGSGANVLTF
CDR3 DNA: TGTGCCAGCAGTTTTGGGACAGGGGAGGGCTCTGGGGCCAACGTCCTGACTTTC

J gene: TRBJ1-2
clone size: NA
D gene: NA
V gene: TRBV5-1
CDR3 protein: CASSWSGYYGYTF
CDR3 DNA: TGCGCCAGCAGCTGGAGCGGTTACTATGGCTACACCTTC

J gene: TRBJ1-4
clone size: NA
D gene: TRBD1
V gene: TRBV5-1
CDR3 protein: CASSLARTGAGEKLFF
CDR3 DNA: TGCGCCAGCAGCTTGGCCAGGACAGGGGCGGGGGAAAAACTGTTTTTT

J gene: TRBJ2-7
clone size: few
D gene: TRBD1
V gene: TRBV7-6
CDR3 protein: CASSLGQGAYYEQYF
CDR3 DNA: TGTGCCAGCAGCTTAGGGCAGGGGGCATACTACGAGCAGTACTTC

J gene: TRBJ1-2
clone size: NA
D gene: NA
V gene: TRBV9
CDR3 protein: CASSVDSNVYGYTF
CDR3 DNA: TGTGCCAGCAGCGTAGACAGCAATGTCTATGGCTACACCTTC

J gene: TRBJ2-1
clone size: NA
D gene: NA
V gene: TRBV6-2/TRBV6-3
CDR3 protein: CASSYHVSYNEQFF
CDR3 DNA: TGTGCCAGCAGTTACCATGTCAGCTACAATGAGCAGTTCTTC

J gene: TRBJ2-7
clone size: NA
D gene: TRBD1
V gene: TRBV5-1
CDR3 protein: CASSPGQGQKLYEQYF
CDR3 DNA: TGCGCCAGCAGCCCGGGCCAGGGACAGAAACTTTACGAGCAGTACTTC

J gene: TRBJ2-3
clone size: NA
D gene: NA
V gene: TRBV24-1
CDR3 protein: CATSDSRTDTQYF
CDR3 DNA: TGTGCCACCAGTGATTCCCGGACAGATACGCAGTATTTT

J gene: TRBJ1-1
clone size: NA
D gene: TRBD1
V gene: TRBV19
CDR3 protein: CASSLRTGGVTEAFF
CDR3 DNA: TGTGCCAGTAGTCTCCGGACAGGGGGGGTCACTGAAGCTTTCTTT

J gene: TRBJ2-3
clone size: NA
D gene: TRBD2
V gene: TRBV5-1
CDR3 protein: CASSLASGSFGTDTQYF
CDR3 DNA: TGCGCCAGCAGCTTGGCTAGCGGGAGTTTCGGCACAGATACGCAGTATTTT

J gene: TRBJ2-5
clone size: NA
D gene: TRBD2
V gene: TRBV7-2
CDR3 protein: CASSVGGSGGGRTQYF
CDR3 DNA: TGTGCCAGCAGCGTTGGGGGTAGCGGGGGCGGTAGGACCCAGTACTTC

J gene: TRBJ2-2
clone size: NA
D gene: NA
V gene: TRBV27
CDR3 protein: CASSLTLAPGELFF
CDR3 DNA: TGTGCCAGCAGTTTAACACTAGCTCCGGGGGAGCTGTTTTTT

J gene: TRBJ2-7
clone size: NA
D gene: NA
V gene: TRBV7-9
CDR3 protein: CASTPAGFLSYEQYF
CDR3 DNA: TGTGCCAGCACCCCAGCAGGGTTTCTCTCCTACGAGCAGTACTTC

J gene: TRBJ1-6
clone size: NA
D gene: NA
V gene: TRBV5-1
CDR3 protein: CASRGGGEAGSPLHF
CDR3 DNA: TGCGCCAGCAGGGGGGGAGGAGAGGCTGGGTCACCCCTCCACTTT

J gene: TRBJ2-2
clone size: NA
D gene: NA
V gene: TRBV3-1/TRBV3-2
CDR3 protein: CASSQELENTGELFF
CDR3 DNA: TGTGCCAGCAGCCAAGAACTAGAGAACACCGGGGAGCTGTTTTTT

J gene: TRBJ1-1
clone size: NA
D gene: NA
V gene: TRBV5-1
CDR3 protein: CASSLITGGDTEAFF
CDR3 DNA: TGCGCCAGCAGCTTGATCACGGGAGGAGATACTGAAGCTTTCTTT

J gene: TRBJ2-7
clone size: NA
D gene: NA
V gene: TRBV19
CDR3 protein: CASSTGYHSYEQYF
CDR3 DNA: TGTGCCAGTAGTACAGGGTACCACTCCTACGAGCAGTACTTC

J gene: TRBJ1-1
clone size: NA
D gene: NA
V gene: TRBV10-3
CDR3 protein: CATSGVTSSVNTEAFF
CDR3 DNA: TGTGCCACCTCCGGGGTAACGAGCTCCGTGAACACTGAAGCTTTCTTT

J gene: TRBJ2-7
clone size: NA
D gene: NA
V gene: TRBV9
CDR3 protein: CASSVGLSSYEQYF
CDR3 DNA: TGTGCCAGCAGCGTAGGTCTGAGCTCCTACGAGCAGTACTTC

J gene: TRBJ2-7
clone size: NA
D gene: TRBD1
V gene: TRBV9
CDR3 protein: CASSVSYDRAYEQYF
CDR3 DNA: TGTGCCAGCAGCGTAAGTTACGACAGGGCCTACGAGCAGTACTTC

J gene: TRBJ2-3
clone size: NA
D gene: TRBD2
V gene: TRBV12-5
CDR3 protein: CASGSPRLAVTDTQYF
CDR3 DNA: TGTGCTAGTGGTTCACCCCGACTAGCGGTCACAGATACGCAGTATTTT

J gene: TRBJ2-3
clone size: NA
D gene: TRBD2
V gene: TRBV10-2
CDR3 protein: CASSGLRGSGTDTQYF
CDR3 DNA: TGCGCCAGCAGTGGACTTCGCGGGAGTGGGACAGATACGCAGTATTTT

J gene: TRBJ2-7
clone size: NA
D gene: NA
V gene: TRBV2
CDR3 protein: CASSDYSVSSYEQYF
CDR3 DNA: TGTGCCAGCAGTGATTACAGTGTAAGCTCCTACGAGCAGTACTTC

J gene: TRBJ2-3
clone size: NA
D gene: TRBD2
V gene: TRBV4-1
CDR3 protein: CASSHPTSASTDTQYF
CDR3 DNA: TGCGCCAGCAGCCACCCGACTAGCGCGAGCACAGATACGCAGTATTTT

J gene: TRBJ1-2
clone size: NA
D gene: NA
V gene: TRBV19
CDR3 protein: CASSPPGTIYGYTF
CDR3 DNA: TGTGCCAGTAGTCCCCCCGGGACAATCTATGGCTACACCTTC

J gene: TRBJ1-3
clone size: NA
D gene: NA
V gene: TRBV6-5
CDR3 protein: CASRNREAGNTIYF
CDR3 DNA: TGTGCCAGCAGAAACAGAGAAGCTGGAAACACCATATATTTT

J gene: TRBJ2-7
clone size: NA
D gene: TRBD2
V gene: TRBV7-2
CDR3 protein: CASSLEAAGRSYEQYF
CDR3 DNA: TGTGCCAGCAGCTTAGAGGCAGCGGGGCGTTCCTACGAGCAGTACTTC

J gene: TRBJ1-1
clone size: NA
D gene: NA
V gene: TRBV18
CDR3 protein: CASSQGQNTEAFF
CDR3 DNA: TGTGCCAGCTCACAGGGACAGAACACTGAAGCTTTCTTT

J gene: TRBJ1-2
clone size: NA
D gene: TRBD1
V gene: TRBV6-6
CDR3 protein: CASHRTGNSDGYTF
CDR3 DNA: TGTGCCAGCCATAGGACAGGGAATTCGGATGGCTACACCTTC

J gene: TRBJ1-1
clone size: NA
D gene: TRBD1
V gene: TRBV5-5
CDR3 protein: CASGNPGGGAEAFF
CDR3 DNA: TGTGCCAGCGGCAACCCAGGGGGTGGCGCTGAAGCTTTCTTT

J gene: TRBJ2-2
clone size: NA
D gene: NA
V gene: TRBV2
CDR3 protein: CASRLAVAGELFF
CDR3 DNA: TGTGCCAGCAGACTAGCAGTGGCCGGGGAGCTGTTTTTT

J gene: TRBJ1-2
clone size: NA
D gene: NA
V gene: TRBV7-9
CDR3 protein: CASSLGGLDYGYTF
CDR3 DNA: TGTGCCAGCAGCTTAGGGGGGCTCGACTATGGCTACACCTTC

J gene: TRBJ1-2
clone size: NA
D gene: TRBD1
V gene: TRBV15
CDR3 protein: CATSRDLGGGYGYTF
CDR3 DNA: TGTGCCACCAGCAGAGATCTAGGGGGCGGCTATGGCTACACCTTC

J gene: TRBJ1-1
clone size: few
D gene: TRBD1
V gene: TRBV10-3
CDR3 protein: CAISEMGQGEAFF
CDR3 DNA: TGTGCCATCAGTGAAATGGGACAGGGTGAAGCTTTCTTT

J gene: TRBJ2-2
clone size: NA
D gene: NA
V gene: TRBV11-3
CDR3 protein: CASSPGINTGELFF
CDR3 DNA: TGTGCCAGCAGCCCCGGTATTAACACCGGGGAGCTGTTTTTT

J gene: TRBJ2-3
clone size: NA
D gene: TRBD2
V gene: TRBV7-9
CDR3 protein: CASSFQSYGRAGTDTQYF
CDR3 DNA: TGTGCCAGCAGCTTTCAGAGTTACGGGAGGGCCGGCACAGATACGCAGTATTTT